These T cell receptor beta chains were read from a single sample in a study of shared clonotypes between healthy human individuals. Libraries were prepared by immunoSEQ multiplex PCR; TCRdb keeps only in-frame clonotypes and omits some of them. Seen here are 2,500,000 or so clones, approximately 93% observed once, and the top ten hold roughly 0.39%. The material sequenced was naive CD4+ T cells from PBMCs. The receptors here all came from a man between 18 and 35 years old in good health. Some clones in this sample may be carry-over from other donors' samples. The conserved cysteine and the conserved F or W are not part of the CDR3 here. The order of the fields is V gene, CDR3 protein.

TRBV28,ASSLLDGQGGSPLH
TRBV5-1,ASSLVGDTEAF
TRBV18,ASSPSLEQY
TRBV5-1,ASSLDRISYNEQF
TRBV4-1,ASSLGRGEKLF
TRBV7-3,ASSLEVIGWPGTEAF
TRBV25-1,ASGSDRGPEAF
TRBV5-6,ASSLGGTKETQY
TRBV29-1,SVYSGKGDTQY
TRBV28,ASSSLVFAGGPSNEQF
TRBV28,ASSLLGQVSSGANVLT
TRBV27,ASSFHRTGTTGELF
TRBV7-6,ASSLVGAQASSYEQY
TRBV10-2,ASSALLGYNEQF
TRBV29-1,SVVRGSDYGYT
TRBV9,ASSVGVGGVSYEQY
TRBV9,ASSSAGEETQY
TRBV5-1,ASSSTTTGNTEAF
TRBV7-8,ASSLDRTEAF
TRBV5-1,ASSLFTGPNTEAF
TRBV10-3,AISETASGRALGDTQY
TRBV6-1,ASSEMTIIPETQY
TRBV7-2,ASSQQGMETQY
TRBV6-5,ASSYSSVSTDTQY
TRBV6-5,ASSGVGANEKLF
TRBV28,ASSLSQLRAEAF
TRBV4-1,ASSQDSPQTSYEQF
TRBV7-3,ASSLIPSVDEQF
TRBV9,ASSQAGGRSYNEQF
TRBV18,ASSPLAGAKTDTQY
TRBV5-1,ASTPGDGTDTQY
TRBV6-1,ASSPRDPNVLTQY
TRBV28,ASRRDRGRGFNYGYT
TRBV7-3,ASSRGGERGEQY
TRBV19,ASSRGTVFTDTQY
TRBV2,ASSDLRDRGIPQLF
TRBV9,ASSLRGVLSDTQY
TRBV13,ASSLVASYNEQF
TRBV28,ASSKTRSYNEQF
TRBV7-3,ASSLSGDTQY
TRBV19,ASGDRAAAGYT
TRBV7-9,ASSQGVRNYGYT
TRBV27,ASSLRQGSDTQY
TRBV28,ASRPFLADYTDTQY
TRBV4-1,ASSQRLAGNNEQF
TRBV5-1,ASSSGEDTGELF
TRBV5-1,ASSQISSGFPYEQY
TRBV18,ASSGQGMDQPQH
TRBV5-1,ASSPDRGLYNEQF